The 7 T cell receptor beta chains given below trace back to one sample, sequenced in a study of CD8 T cells in ankylosing spondylitis. Each CDR3 protein is one row after TCRdb ran MiXCR on the 5' RACE reads. The table has roughly 180,000 distinct CDR3 sequences, just over 9.5% seen once; the top ten hold about 14%. The sequenced material came from blood, either unsorted or a sorted T cell fraction (not recorded which). The receptor set was obtained from a female donor with ankylosing spondylitis or in good health (not recorded which).

This clonotype has a count of ten or more. The chain recombines TRBV29-1 with TRBJ2-1, with D maybe TRBD2 (5 bases). The germline gives CDR1 SQVTM, CDR2 ANQGSEA. V dropped 1 base and J dropped 8 bases, with 15 bases sitting between them. This CDR3 spans 14 amino acids. The CDR3 DNA is TGCAGCGTTGAAGTGAGCGGCCTCGGCGATGAGCAGTTCTTC. This encodes CSVEVSGLGDEQFF.

The chain couples TRBV27 to TRBJ1-1; D unresolved. Germline V CDR1 and CDR2: MNHEY, SMNVEV (reference sequence). CDR3 size: 15 residues. V shed 4 bases and J shed 1 base, with 13 bases lying between them. CDR3 DNA sequence: TGTGCCAGCAGTTCCCCGCAAGGTGGGAACACTGAAGCTTTCTTT. It is translated as CASSSPQGGNTEAFF.

Details on this clonotype: A much larger clone lies one base from this, so it may be a read error. The conserved phenylalanine or tryptophan normally closing the CDR3 is absent here, so this likely arose from a read error. The genes are TRBV20-1 and TRBJ2-1; 12 bases are shared with TRBD2. CDR3 length: 17 residues. The V gene end was trimmed by 6 bases and the J gene end by 3 bases; junction bases not matched to a gene: 12. Germline assignment: CDR1 DFQATT and CDR2 SNEGSKA (reference sequence). The CDR3 is CSATQSGLAGHYNEQFS. DNA for the CDR3: TGCAGTGCCACCCAATCCGGACTAGCGGGACACTACAATGAGCAGTTCTCC.

The table lists this clonotype with a few counts. The chain is built from TRBV4-1 and TRBJ2-3; no clear D gene. The V and J ends lost 0 bases and 6 bases respectively, with 4 bases between them. This CDR3 spans 12 amino acids. CDR1 and CDR2 (germline): MGHRA, YSYEKL. The CDR3 sequence: CASSQEGDTQYF. The DNA of the CDR3 is TGCGCCAGCAGCCAAGAAGGGGATACGCAGTATTTT.

This clonotype was observed a few times. This rearrangement joins TRBV24-1 to TRBJ1-1, with 7 bases fitting TRBD1. Germline-derived CDR1 and CDR2 are KGHDR and SFDVKD. With 9 bases clipped from V and 0 bases from J, the junction kept 3 bases outside the gene matches. The CDR3 is 13 amino acids. The CDR3 sequence: CATRQGLNTEAFF. The CDR3 DNA sequence: TGTGCCACCCGACAGGGCCTGAACACTGAAGCTTTCTTT.

The chain couples TRBV21-1 to TRBJ2-4; the listed D gene, TRBD2, was not tested against the DNA. TRBV21-1 is recorded as a pseudogene. There are 17 residues in the CDR3. The CDR3 region is CASNSLAGGLAKNIQYF. The CDR3 DNA reads TGTGCCAGCAACTCACTAGCGGGAGGCCTAGCCAAAAACATTCAGTACTTC.

This clonotype was observed a few times. The chain is built from TRBV19 and TRBJ1-1; D unresolved. V lost 3 bases and J 10 bases, leaving 15 bases between the germline ends. The CDR3 contains 13 residues. The germline V gene has CDR1 LNHDA and CDR2 SQIVND (reference sequence). The CDR3 here is CASSIGDPGGAFF. In DNA, the CDR3 is TGTGCCAGTAGTATCGGAGACCCGGGAGGAGCTTTCTTT. Using reference TRBV19 and TRBJ1-1 for the parts outside the CDR3, the full variable domain is DGGITQSPKYLFRKEGQNVTLSCEQNLNHDAMYWYRQDPGQGLRLIYYSQIVNDFQKGDIAEGYSVSREKKESFPLTVTSAQKNPTAFYLCASSIGDPGGAFFGQGTRLTVV.